Each of the 26 T cell receptor beta chains below was sequenced from the same sample in a study of T cells expressing NK-cell markers. TCRdb re-analyzed the 5' RACE reads; it lists each CDR3 protein once, without DNA. Its table records about 540,000 distinct CDR3 sequences. Material for sequencing was blood T cells: a sorted CD56 or NKG2C T cell subset, CD4+ or CD8+ T cells, or bulk PBMC T cells (not recorded which). These receptors came from a young man in good health.

The J gene is TRBJ2-5, the V gene TRBV5-1; lacking DNA, the TRBD2 call made by TCRdb goes unchecked. The CDR3 is 17 amino acids. Germline V gene lookup returns CDR1 SGHRS and CDR2 YFSETQ. The CDR3 spells CASSPGLAGAVRETQYF.

The CDR3 here is CATSTTTRPQGQFF. V gene TRBV24-1 combines with J gene TRBJ2-1; TCRdb outputs TRBD2, but without DNA this stays unchecked. The germline V gene encodes CDR1 KGHDR and CDR2 SFDVKD. CDR3 length: 14 residues.

The V gene is TRBV29-1, the J gene TRBJ2-3; TCRdb returns TRBD2, unconfirmable since there is no DNA. CDR3 length: 14 residues. Germline V gene data show CDR1 as SQVTM and CDR2 as ANQGSEA. The CDR3 spells CSVDSGSRTDTQYF.

V and J are TRBV7-2 and TRBJ1-1. The CDR3 has 14 amino acids. The germline gives CDR1 SGHTA, CDR2 FQGNSA. The CDR3 reads CASSLASGETSQFF.

The rearrangement joins TRBV12-3 or TRBV12-4 to TRBJ2-6; TCRdb calls TRBD1, which cannot be checked without DNA. The CDR3 consists of 16 residues. CDR3: CASSHSRQGGANVLTF.

The chain uses TRBV6-2 or TRBV6-3 and TRBJ2-1; TCRdb reports TRBD2, a call that lacks DNA to check it against. Looked up from germline, CDR1 is MNHEY and CDR2 is SVGEGT. The CDR3 extends over 17 amino acids. This chain's CDR3 is CASSPSRLAGYYNEQFF.

This chain connects TRBV25-1 to TRBJ1-2; lacking DNA, the TRBD1 call made by TCRdb goes unchecked. Germline V gives CDR1 MGHDK, CDR2 SYGVNS. CDR3 length: 12 amino acids. CDR3 in amino acids: CASRQGPGGYTF.

V usage is TRBV7-9 and J usage is TRBJ1-6; the TCRdb D gene call, TRBD1, has no DNA to confirm it. Germline CDR1 SEHNR, CDR2 FQNEAQ (reference sequence). CDR3 length: 15 residues. The CDR3 reads CASSFTQGDNSPLHF.

The chain employs TRBV2 and TRBJ2-4; absent DNA, TCRdb's TRBD1 call cannot be checked. Germline V gene data show CDR1 as SNHLY and CDR2 as FYNNEI. The length of the CDR3 is 14 residues. CDR3 residues: CASSERGFKNIQYF.

The gene calls are TRBV12-3 or TRBV12-4 and TRBJ1-4. This CDR3 contains 14 residues. The CDR3 loop reads CASSFGRGSEKLFF.

J is TRBJ1-2 and V is TRBV3-1. The germline V gene has CDR1 LGHDT and CDR2 YNNKEL (reference sequence). The CDR3 is 13 amino acids. The CDR3 here is CASRSFSGYGYTF.

V gene TRBV29-1 combines with J gene TRBJ2-1; the TCRdb D gene call, TRBD2, has no DNA to confirm it. This CDR3 is built from 15 residues. CDR1 is SQVTM, CDR2 ANQGSEA, per germline. CDR3 sequence reads: CSVVLREGRYNEQFF.

V usage is TRBV7-2 and J usage is TRBJ2-7; as DNA is missing, the TRBD2 call by TCRdb cannot be tested. Germline lookup yields CDR1 SGHTA and CDR2 FQGNSA. The CDR3 has 16 amino acids. This CDR3 reads CASSLVGSTLSYEQYF.

The genes are TRBV20-1 and TRBJ2-2; TCRdb returns TRBD2, unconfirmable since there is no DNA. Germline values: CDR1 DFQATT, CDR2 SNEGSKA (reference sequence). The CDR3 length is 15 residues. The CDR3 is CSAPPSGRATGELFF.

This rearrangement joins TRBV10-3 to TRBJ2-5; no DNA is available, so the TRBD2 call from TCRdb remains unchecked. Germline V gene lookup returns CDR1 ENHRY and CDR2 SYGVKD. The length of the CDR3 is 13 residues. CDR3 sequence reads: CAIKRETQETQYF.

The CDR3 loop reads CASTLVLAGTDTQYF. The chain couples TRBV12-3 or TRBV12-4 to TRBJ2-3; the D call of TRBD1 rests on TCRdb alone, since no DNA is present to check it. This CDR3 is built from 15 residues.

The rearrangement links TRBV7-3 to TRBJ2-5; TCRdb lists TRBD1, though no DNA is available to test this call. This CDR3 is built from 16 residues. Germline lookup yields CDR1 SGHTA and CDR2 FQGTGA. The chain's CDR3 is CASSLLGQGDQETQYF. Supplemented by reference TRBV7-3 and TRBJ2-5, the full variable domain reads GAGVSQTPSNKVTEKGKYVELRCDPISGHTALYWYRQSLGQGPEFLIYFQGTGAADDSGLPNDRFFAVRPEGSVSTLKIQRTERGDSAVYLCASSLLGQGDQETQYFGPGTRLLVL.

The chain has TRBV5-4 and TRBJ2-2; with no DNA, the TCRdb D assignment of TRBD2 cannot be verified. Germline assignment: CDR1 SGHNT and CDR2 YYREEE (reference sequence). CDR3 length: 16 residues. The CDR3 protein is CASSPGGTTAPGELFF.

V usage is TRBV5-1 and J usage is TRBJ1-2; TCRdb names TRBD1, which stays unverified in the absence of DNA. Germline V gene data show CDR1 as SGHRS and CDR2 as YFSETQ. CDR3 size: 16 residues. Here the CDR3 reads CASSSTSGGWNYGYTF.

The chain has TRBV5-1 and TRBJ1-1; TCRdb returns TRBD1, unconfirmable since there is no DNA. CDR1 and CDR2 from the germline V gene are SGHRS and YFSETQ. The CDR3 length is 17 residues. CDR3 residues: CASSLAPRGPPNTEAFF. The whole variable domain, remainder taken from reference TRBV5-1 and TRBJ1-1, is KAGVTQTPRYLIKTRGQQVTLSCSPISGHRSVSWYQQTPGQGLQFLFEYFSETQRNKGNFPGRFSGRQFSNSRSEMNVSTLELGDSALYLCASSLAPRGPPNTEAFFGQGTRLTVV.

V and J are TRBV15 and TRBJ2-1; the D call from TCRdb, TRBD1, cannot be confirmed without DNA. The CDR3 has 15 residues. Germline CDR1 reads LNHNV; CDR2 reads YYDKDF (reference sequence). CDR3: CATSRDMTVYNEQFF.

V is TRBV29-1 and J is TRBJ2-1; checking the TCRdb D call of TRBD2 is not possible without DNA. Germline assignment: CDR1 SQVTM and CDR2 ANQGSEA. The CDR3 is 14 amino acids. The CDR3 spells CSAPTSGNYNEQFF.

This sequence joins TRBV29-1 and TRBJ2-3. CDR1 is SQVTM and CDR2 is ANQGSEA in the germline V gene. This CDR3 contains 13 residues. Here the CDR3 reads CSVVVTRLDTQYF.

The chain links TRBV5-5 to TRBJ2-5; checking the TCRdb D call of TRBD1 is not possible without DNA. This CDR3 contains 14 residues. In germline, CDR1 is SGHKS, CDR2 YYEKEE (reference sequence). CDR3 loop: CASSLGTGVETQYF.

The V gene is TRBV12-3 or TRBV12-4, the J gene TRBJ2-2; the TCRdb D gene call, TRBD2, has no DNA to confirm it. The CDR3 contains 18 residues. CDR3 in amino acids: CASSRLAGGLSGTGELFF.

CDR3 amino acids: CASSPVPDGEQYF. This chain links TRBV3-1 with TRBJ2-7. The CDR3 extends over 13 amino acids. Germline V gene lookup returns CDR1 LGHDT and CDR2 YNNKEL (reference sequence).